The present entry profiles one T cell receptor beta chain with its context. The antigen is not known. CD4+ T cells specific for antigen were expanded with viral peptide pools by the ViraFEST assay before sequencing. The authors isolated CD4+ T cells after approximately 9 days of culture. As their vaccination, participants received two doses of either BNT162b2 or mRNA-1273. Sequencing was performed with immunoSEQ multiplex PCR; in TCRdb, only in-frame clones are kept and a portion is missing. The sample consists of about 14,000 clones, approximately 72% of them appearing once. The germline gives CDR1 SGHRS, CDR2 YFSETQ. Unmatched junction bases numbered 4, after V lost 4 bases and J lost 3 bases. The CDR3 has 14 amino acids. The data are from a study of vaccination effects on CD4 cells after COVID-19. About the research overall: Post-vaccine draws lagged the second dose by a median of 72 days. Overall study findings and caveats: Clones that were induced by infection or by vaccine showed marked contraction late after vaccination. Early timepoints after infection were absent, and convalescent patients were few in the study.

The chain joins TRBV5-1 to TRBJ2-7, with TRBD1 matching over 10 bases. The sample here was CD4+ T cells from PBMCs cultured with SARS-CoV-2 spike peptides, taken after COVID-19 vaccination. The TCR originated in a human donor who received a COVID-19 vaccine. The CDR3 protein is CASSGGQGYYEQYF. CDR3 nucleotides: TGCGCCAGCAGCGGGGGACAGGGGTACTACGAGCAGTACTTC. Variable domain in full (rest from reference TRBV5-1 and TRBJ2-7): KAGVTQTPRYLIKTRGQQVTLSCSPISGHRSVSWYQQTPGQGLQFLFEYFSETQRNKGNFPGRFSGRQFSNSRSEMNVSTLELGDSALYLCASSGGQGYYEQYFGPGTRLTVT.